The 23 T cell receptor beta chains presented below share a single source sample, sequenced in a study of blood T cell repertoires in COVID-19. Sequencing used immunoSEQ multiplex PCR; TCRdb keeps in-frame clones, though not all of them. In the table there are 60,000 to 90,000 clones, 70% to 90% of which are singletons. Sample: peripheral blood. These receptors were obtained from a man aged 55 to 70 with COVID-19, enrolled during active disease.

The V gene is TRBV6-1, the J gene TRBJ2-3; D gene uncertain. The germline V and J ends were trimmed by 1 base and 2 bases, with 19 bases remaining between them. The germline V gene encodes CDR1 MNHNS and CDR2 SASEGT. The CDR3 has 18 amino acids. The CDR3 bases are TGTGCCAGCAGTGAAGGTACAGTCGCCGGCCATTTCACAGATACGCAGTATTTT. Translated, it gives CASSEGTVAGHFTDTQYF.

The V and J genes are TRBV6-5 and TRBJ2-7, with D perhaps TRBD2 (5 bases). The CDR3 totals 13 residues. CDR1 and CDR2 from the germline V gene are MNHEY and SVGAGI. The V end lost 4 bases, the J end lost 3 bases, and 10 bases lay between the germline ends. In DNA form, the CDR3 reads TGTGCCAGCAGTTTCGGACTGTACTACGAGCAGTACTTC. Translated: CASSFGLYYEQYF.

This clone was detected only a few times. The chain carries TRBV3-1 (or the pseudogene TRBV3-2) and TRBJ2-2; D unresolved. Trimming took off 2 bases at V and 7 bases at J, with 5 bases between the two ends. This CDR3 region has 12 residues. The germline V gene encodes CDR1 LGHDT and CDR2 YNNKEL (reference sequence). CDR3 in amino acids: CASSQSLGELFF. CDR3 DNA: TGTGCCAGCAGCCAAAGCCTCGGGGAGCTGTTTTTT.

The chain combines TRBV7-9 with TRBJ2-1; no firm D call. This CDR3 comprises 14 residues. Deletions cut 7 bases from V and 1 base from J, with 11 bases between. CDR1 and CDR2 from the germline V gene are SEHNR and FQNEAQ (reference sequence). The CDR3 nucleotides are TGTGCCAGCACCGATGACAAATCCTACAATGAGCAGTTCTTC. The encoded protein is CASTDDKSYNEQFF.

As for this clone: One junction end disagrees with the germline gene, perhaps due to a read error. The rearrangement joins TRBV28 to TRBJ2-1, with 8 bases identical to TRBD2. The CDR3 extends over 15 amino acids. CDR1 MDHEN and CDR2 SYDVKM come from the germline V gene. CDR3 DNA: TGTGCCAGCAGATTATCCGGGACTAGTATCGATGAGCAGTTCTTC. This gives the protein CASRLSGTSIDEQFF.

V gene TRBV6-4 combines with J gene TRBJ2-1; 14 bases map to TRBD2. CDR1 and CDR2 from the germline V gene are MRHNA and SNTAGT. V lost 4 bases, J lost 6 bases, and 2 bases stayed unmatched. The CDR3 is 15 residues long. The CDR3 nucleotides read TGTGCCAGCAGTGGACTAGCGGGAGGGGTCAATGAGCAGTTCTTC. As protein: CASSGLAGGVNEQFF.

On this clone itself: The same CDR3 is also encoded by other DNA sequences in this sample. The rearrangement uses TRBV9 and TRBJ2-1; 8 positions match TRBD2. After removal of 0 bases from V and 7 bases from J, the junction contained 9 bases not matched to a gene. Germline assignment: CDR1 SGDLS and CDR2 YYNGEE. The CDR3 is 16 amino acids. In DNA, the CDR3 is TGTGCCAGCAGCGTAGGGGTGGCGGGAGGTCAGAATGAGCAGTTCTTC. Protein: CASSVGVAGGQNEQFF. Using reference TRBV9 and TRBJ2-1 for the parts outside the CDR3, the full variable domain is DSGVTQTPKHLITATGQRVTLRCSPRSGDLSVYWYQQSLDQGLQFLIQYYNGEERAKGNILERFSAQQFPDLHSELNLSSLELGDSALYFCASSVGVAGGQNEQFFGPGTRLTVL.

The genes are TRBV4-2 and TRBJ1-4; a weak D match, TRBD1 (6 bases). Per germline, CDR1 LGHNA and CDR2 YNFKEQ. The CDR3 is made up of 18 amino acids. V shed 0 bases and J shed 0 bases, with 14 bases lying between them. In DNA form, the CDR3 reads TGTGCCAGCAGCCAAGAAACGGGGGGGCCTGCAACTAATGAAAAACTGTTTTTT. It translates to CASSQETGGPATNEKLFF.

The chain carries TRBV7-9 and TRBJ2-6, with D unclear. The V and J ends lost 4 bases and 7 bases respectively, with 8 bases between them. This CDR3 is built from 13 residues. Germline lookup yields CDR1 SEHNR and CDR2 FQNEAQ (reference sequence). CDR3 residues: CASSYPTANVLTF. DNA for the CDR3: TGTGCCAGCAGCTACCCAACTGCCAACGTCCTGACTTTC.

The V call is TRBV2, the J call TRBJ1-5, with 11 nucleotides matching TRBD1. Germline CDR1 is SNHLY and CDR2 is FYNNEI. V trimming: 6 bases; J trimming: 7 bases; junction bases outside the gene matches: 5. The CDR3 is 14 amino acids. The CDR3 here is CASRKGQGGQPQHF. The CDR3 bases are TGTGCCAGCAGGAAGGGACAGGGGGGGCAGCCCCAGCATTTT.

The rearrangement uses TRBV5-1 and TRBJ1-1; 7 bases line up with TRBD1. Germline values: CDR1 SGHRS, CDR2 YFSETQ. The CDR3 consists of 14 residues. V shed 4 bases, J shed 0 bases, and the junction held 3 bases outside the gene matches. CDR3 in DNA: TGCGCCAGCAGCCTCAGGGGGATGAACACTGAAGCTTTCTTT. It yields the protein CASSLRGMNTEAFF.

The chain links TRBV6-4 to TRBJ1-3; weak D call: TRBD1 (6 bases). The V gene's germline CDR1 is MRHNA and CDR2 SNTAGT. CDR3 size: 15 residues. V was cut by 6 bases and J by 0 bases, with 12 bases left in between. The CDR3 DNA reads as TGTGCCAGCAGAGGGGGACACTTCTCTGGAAACACCATATATTTT. Translation gives CASRGGHFSGNTIYF.

The rearrangement links TRBV7-2 to TRBJ2-7; TRBD2 matches 15 bases. CDR3 size: 18 residues. V was clipped by 5 bases and J by 2 bases; unmatched bases: 10. The germline V gene encodes CDR1 SGHTA and CDR2 FQGNSA. CDR3 nucleotides: TGTGCCAGCAGCCCTCCCGGGACTAGCGGGAGGCTACCCTACGAGCAGTACTTC. Its translation: CASSPPGTSGRLPYEQYF.

The V call is TRBV5-6, the J call TRBJ1-5, with a possible D match to TRBD1 (6 bases). Trimming removed 4 bases from V and 0 bases from J, with 11 bases in between. Germline assignment: CDR1 SGHDT and CDR2 YYEEEE. This CDR3 contains 15 residues. CDR3 sequence (DNA): TGTGCCAGCAGCCCGGGACAATCTAGCAATCAGCCCCAGCATTTT. It encodes CASSPGQSSNQPQHF. Full variable domain (rest looked up from reference TRBV5-6 and TRBJ1-5): DAGVTQSPTHLIKTRGQQVTLRCSPKSGHDTVSWYQQALGQGPQFIFQYYEEEERQRGNFPDRFSGHQFPNYSSELNVNALLLGDSALYLCASSPGQSSNQPQHFGDGTRLSIL.

The CDR3 region is CASSLGWAGTYEQYF. Written as DNA, the CDR3 is TGCGCCAGCAGCTTGGGATGGGCGGGAACCTACGAGCAGTACTTC. The chain employs TRBV5-1 and TRBJ2-7; tentative D call: TRBD2 (6 bases). This CDR3 is built from 15 residues. V shed 0 bases and J shed 2 bases, with 12 bases lying between them. Germline V CDR1 and CDR2: SGHRS, YFSETQ.

V gene TRBV6-6 combines with J gene TRBJ2-1; 11 positions agree with TRBD1. CDR3 size: 15 residues. The germline CDR1 and CDR2 sequences are MNHNY and SVGAGI (reference sequence). With 10 bases clipped from V and 4 bases from J, the junction kept 9 bases outside the gene matches. The CDR3 region is CAIGRDRGGYNEQFF. The CDR3 DNA reads as TGTGCCATCGGGCGGGACAGGGGGGGATACAATGAGCAGTTCTTC.

This clone was seen more than once but under ten times. V and J are TRBV28 and TRBJ1-2; D not certain. The length of the CDR3 is 12 residues. Germline CDR1 reads MDHEN; CDR2 reads SYDVKM. Trimming took 4 bases from V and 2 from J, leaving 5 bases between them. DNA for the CDR3: TGTGCCAGCAGTTCCGGGAACTATGGCTACACCTTC. Translation: CASSSGNYGYTF.

This chain links TRBV2 with TRBJ2-2, with TRBD1 as a possible D gene (5 bases). Trimming removed 8 bases at V and 3 bases at J, with 10 bases between. The CDR3 is 13 amino acids. Germline values: CDR1 SNHLY, CDR2 FYNNEI. CDR3 nucleotides: TGTGCCAGCCGACAGTTTGACACCGGGGAGCTGTTTTTT. Its translation: CASRQFDTGELFF.

The V call is TRBV18, the J call TRBJ2-1, with 8 bases that match TRBD2. CDR1 KGHSH and CDR2 LQKENI come from the germline V gene. The CDR3 runs to 14 residues. Trimming at V came to 1 base and at J to 8 bases, leaving 4 bases not matched to a gene. CDR3 sequence: CASSPRTSSDEQFF. The CDR3 DNA sequence: TGTGCCAGCTCACCACGGACTAGCTCCGATGAGCAGTTCTTC.

The chain couples TRBV6-5 to TRBJ2-5, with D possibly TRBD1 on 6 matching bases. Trimming took off 7 bases at V and 5 bases at J, with 20 bases between the two ends. CDR1 is MNHEY and CDR2 is SVGAGI in the germline V gene. This CDR3 comprises 15 residues. The CDR3 loop is CASNPGIGQFETQYF. The DNA of the CDR3 is TGTGCCAGCAACCCCGGAATCGGACAGTTTGAGACCCAGTACTTC.

The chain combines TRBV7-2 with TRBJ2-1, with TRBD2 matching over 13 bases. V shed 4 bases and J 9 bases; nucleotides not matched to a gene: 6. The CDR3 covers 15 residues. The germline gives CDR1 SGHTA, CDR2 FQGNSA. This chain's CDR3 is CASSSLAGGPGEQFF. The DNA of the CDR3 is TGTGCCAGCAGCTCACTAGCGGGAGGGCCGGGTGAGCAGTTCTTC.

The rearrangement joins TRBV6-6 to TRBJ1-2; D is unresolved. CDR3 length: 12 residues. V gave up 2 bases and J gave up 6 bases, with 7 bases separating them. The germline gives CDR1 MNHNY, CDR2 SVGAGI (reference sequence). CDR3 sequence (DNA): TGTGCCAGCAGTTACGAACTCGATGGCTACACCTTC. This gives the protein CASSYELDGYTF.

The chain couples TRBV2 to TRBJ2-1, with D possibly being TRBD2 (6 bases). This CDR3 has 20 residues. CDR1 and CDR2 from the germline V gene are SNHLY and FYNNEI. Trimming removed 8 bases at V and 0 bases at J, with 29 bases between. Here the CDR3 DNA reads TGTGCCAGCTCCTTCCCCACCGGGAGCTCGAGCCAACTCTCCTACAATGAGCAGTTCTTC. It codes for CASSFPTGSSSQLSYNEQFF.